The 9 T cell receptor beta chains below come from one sample, sequenced in a study of T cell clones after liver transplantation. The method was immunoSEQ multiplex PCR; TCRdb's version includes in-frame clones alone and lacks a portion of them. The sample carries some 20,000 clones, around 80% recorded once. The sample here was CD8+ T cells from blood, taken around 50 months after liver transplant. The receptors were gathered from a human patient who received a liver transplant. Some of the T cells might come from the graft donor.

V usage is TRBV2 and J usage is TRBJ2-1; 8 nucleotides line up with TRBD1. This CDR3 spans 15 amino acids. With 7 bases clipped from V and 5 bases from J, the junction kept 10 bases outside the gene matches. Germline CDR1 SNHLY, CDR2 FYNNEI. This chain's CDR3 is CASNGPGQANNEQFF. The CDR3 nucleotides read TGTGCCAGCAACGGACCGGGACAGGCCAACAATGAGCAGTTCTTC.

The genes are TRBV4-3 and TRBJ2-4; possible D gene TRBD2, 5 bases. V gave up 0 bases and J gave up 8 bases, with 11 bases separating them. The germline gives CDR1 LGHNA, CDR2 YSLEER. The CDR3 covers 14 residues. CDR3 residues: CASSQDLERDIQYF. For the CDR3, the DNA is TGCGCCAGCAGCCAAGATCTCGAGAGGGACATTCAGTACTTC.

A few counts support this clone. V gene TRBV11-3 combines with J gene TRBJ2-2; the match to TRBD1 covers 9 bases. The CDR3 totals 17 residues. Germline V gene sequence: CDR1 SGHNT, CDR2 YENEEA. Trimming cost V 2 bases and J 6 bases; bases outside gene matches: 10. CDR3 sequence (DNA): TGTGCCAGCAGCTTATGGGTCCCAACAGGGGGCCCCGGGGAGCTGTTTTTT. This translates into CASSLWVPTGGPGELFF.

The chain combines TRBV28 with TRBJ2-1; 7 nucleotides agree with TRBD2. The V and J ends lost 3 bases and 8 bases, in that order; junction bases with no gene match: 10. The CDR3 extends over 15 amino acids. Germline values: CDR1 MDHEN, CDR2 SYDVKM. The CDR3 loop is CASSLLAGGGDEQFF. Here the CDR3 DNA reads TGTGCCAGCAGTTTGTTAGCGGGCGGTGGCGATGAGCAGTTCTTC.

The rearrangement uses TRBV10-2 and TRBJ2-1; TRBD2 matches at 13 bases. This CDR3 contains 14 residues. The V gene's germline CDR1 is WSHSY and CDR2 SAAADI. With 6 bases clipped from V and 9 bases from J, the junction kept 5 bases outside the gene matches. The CDR3: CASSTGTSGTEQFF. In nucleotides, the CDR3 is TGCGCCAGCAGCACCGGGACTAGCGGGACTGAGCAGTTCTTC.

The rearrangement uses TRBV27 and TRBJ2-3, with no clear D. V was shortened by 3 bases and J by 3 bases, with 7 bases between the two germline ends. Germline lookup yields CDR1 MNHEY and CDR2 SMNVEV (reference sequence). The CDR3 consists of 13 residues. The CDR3 DNA reads as TGTGCCAGCAGTTTTAGGGATACAGATACGCAGTATTTT. This gives the protein CASSFRDTDTQYF.

The J gene is TRBJ2-3, the V gene TRBV5-4; the match to TRBD2 covers 10 bases. The germline gives CDR1 SGHNT, CDR2 YYREEE (reference sequence). The CDR3 covers 15 residues. The J segment lost 4 bases and the V segment lost 4 bases, leaving 6 bases of the junction unmatched. CDR3 amino acids: CASSTLAGFADTQYF. The CDR3 nucleotides read TGTGCCAGCAGCACACTAGCGGGGTTTGCAGATACGCAGTATTTT.

V gene TRBV27 combines with J gene TRBJ2-2; D possibly matches TRBD1 or TRBD2 (5 bases each). Germline CDR1 and CDR2: MNHEY and SMNVEV (reference sequence). The CDR3 loop spans 13 amino acids. Trimming cost V 4 bases and J 5 bases, with 8 bases left between them. CDR3 coding DNA: TGTGCCAGCAGTTGGGGGTTTACCGGGGAGCTGTTTTTT. Its protein is CASSWGFTGELFF.

The CDR3 protein is CARSPALGTGPGGEQFF. DNA for the CDR3: TGTGCCAGAAGCCCGGCCCTGGGGACAGGTCCTGGAGGGGAGCAGTTCTTC. The V and J genes are TRBV5-3 and TRBJ2-1; 8 positions match TRBD1. TRBV5-3 is known as an ORF, though its function is uncertain. With 4 bases clipped from V and 10 bases from J, the junction kept 19 bases outside the gene matches. The CDR3 length is 17 residues.